This T cell receptor beta chain came from a study of blood T cell repertoires in COVID-19 (dated by TCRdb to the early 2020s). Notes on the research overall: Samples covering the acute and convalescent phases of COVID-19 were provided by collaborators in the United States, Italy and Spain. The prospective study material was composed of cDNA or gDNA derived from T cells, B-cell-depleted T cells, or PBMCs. Subjects who had been exposed to COVID-19, were actively infected with it, or had recovered from it provided the deeply sampled blood TCRbeta repertoires that made up the dataset. The repertoires were made available in a free public database intended to serve as a resource for research on the immune response to SARS-CoV-2. Samples came from the ongoing ImmuneRACE study (first 160 participants) plus 1,254 subjects from 6 global collaborators. The sample metadata nearly always contained a de-identified subject ID, COVID-19 status, age in years and sex. Where available, HLA class I and class II types were obtained from metadata supplied by the sample provider rather than from assay-based typing.

A note on this clone: The clone's antigen remains unknown. No much larger clone exists at a distance of one base, and base qualities are not known.

The cysteine opens and the phenylalanine closes a CDR3 of 16 amino acids. Kept here is only the CDR3 DNA, which spans 48 bases and is read in frame from base 1. The germline V gene sets CDR1 to SGHRS and CDR2 to YFSETQ. V gives up 4 bases and J gives up 2 bases, and the segment between their germline ends measures 17 bases. Whole blood was collected in K2EDTA tubes by collaborating institutions according to the institutions' own protocols. For TCRbeta analysis, collaborators shipped samples in one of three forms: frozen whole blood, isolated PBMCs, or DNA extracted from either of those sample types. What the authors observed across the whole study: The amount of clinical and demographic metadata varied by source and participant and was provided uncurated.

TCRbeta CDR3 regions were amplified from genomic DNA by means of the immunoSEQ Assay, a bias-controlled multiplex PCR. The paper's processing steps were these. Nucleated cell counts per sample were estimated from amplification of reference gene primers within the assay. To quantify the absolute abundance of each unique TCRbeta CDR3 rearrangement, sequence reads were collapsed and filtered. For each sample, productive Simpson clonality was calculated as the square root of Simpson's diversity index across productive rearrangements. Sourced from immuneACCESS, this table was stored by TCRdb with only in-frame sequences that have V and J called. A share of the clones is absent; for the studies checked, an unresolved V gene accounts for under half, and the remainder has no known explanation. V and J calls and clone size are copied from that table; D and trimming were computed from the DNA. This sample comprises 200,000 to 250,000 clones, around 82% of them detected only once. 4.9% of the sample is held by the ten biggest clonotypes.

This clonotype was obtained from a woman aged 80 or over with active or convalescent COVID-19. The source material was peripheral blood. The sequence joins TRBV5-1 to TRBJ2-3, and the D gene may be TRBD2, 5 bases matching. DNA sequence: TGCGCCAGCAGCGTGCTCATCCCCGGGGACACAGATACGCAGTATTTT. Its coded protein is CASSVLIPGDTDTQYF. Reference TRBV5-1 and TRBJ2-3 proteins supply the regions before and after the CDR3; the full variable domain is: KAGVTQTPRYLIKTRGQQVTLSCSPISGHRSVSWYQQTPGQGLQFLFEYFSETQRNKGNFPGRFSGRQFSNSRSEMNVSTLELGDSALYLCASSVLIPGDTDTQYFGPGTRLTVL.